This T cell receptor beta chain came from a study of CD8+ T cells in alopecia areata. Study-wide results and limits: When scalp samples are sequenced, resident alphabeta T cells of normal skin are also captured.

As regards this clone: The target antigen is unknown.

Sequencing relied on a cDNA template that was reverse transcribed from extracted RNA. TCRdb's table, derived via immunoSEQ multiplex PCR, lists solely in-frame clones and lacks some. The table lists about 140,000 clones, 55% of them singletons. CDR3 length equals 12 residues. Trimming shortened V by 4 bases and J by 8 bases, and 9 bases separated the two germline ends. Germline V CDR1 and CDR2: SNHLY, FYNNEI. This receptor was obtained from a human donor in good health. The sample taken for sequencing was CD4+ T cells sorted from blood. The chain recombines TRBV2 with TRBJ2-1, with TRBD2 as a possible D gene (6 bases). The chain's CDR3 is CASSGLVDEQFF. The CDR3 DNA reads TGTGCCAGCAGTGGACTAGTTGATGAGCAGTTCTTC.